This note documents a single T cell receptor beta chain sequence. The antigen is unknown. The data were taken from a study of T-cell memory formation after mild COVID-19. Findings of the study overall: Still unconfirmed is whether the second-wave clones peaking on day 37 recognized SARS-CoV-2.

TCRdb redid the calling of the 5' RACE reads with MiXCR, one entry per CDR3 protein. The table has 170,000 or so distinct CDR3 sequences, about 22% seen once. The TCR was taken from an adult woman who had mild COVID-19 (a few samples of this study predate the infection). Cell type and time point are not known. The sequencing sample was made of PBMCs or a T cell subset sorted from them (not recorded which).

The CDR3 protein is CSATGGGYGYTF. In nucleotides, the CDR3 is TGCAGTGCTACCGGGGGAGGTTATGGCTACACCTTC. The chain uses TRBV20-1 and TRBJ1-2, with D possibly matching TRBD1 (5 bases). There are 12 residues in the CDR3. CDR1 is DFQATT, CDR2 SNEGSKA, per germline (reference sequence). V lost 4 bases, J lost 5 bases, and 11 bases lay in between.